These T cell receptor beta chains were read from a single sample in a study of PD-1 blockade in mismatch repair-deficient tumors. Generated by immunoSEQ multiplex PCR, the TCRdb table keeps only in-frame clones and is missing some. The sample lists around 50,000 clones, around 82% occurring once. The source material was peripheral blood, sampled 4 weeks after starting pembrolizumab. These receptors all stem from an adult with mismatch repair-deficient cancer. The CDR3 runs from the conserved cysteine through the conserved F or W. Fields, in order: V gene, D gene, J gene, clone size, CDR3 DNA, CDR3 protein. D genes are given only for firm matches. Size is omitted from some rows. Given values are once, few, many or a class for expanded clones.

v_gene: TRBV12-5
d_gene: TRBD2
j_gene: TRBJ2-3
abundance: -
CDR3nt: TGTGCTAGTGTCGTAGCGGGAGCGCTGGGCGCCACAGATACGCAGTATTTT
CDR3aa: CASVVAGALGATDTQYF

v_gene: TRBV9
d_gene: -
j_gene: TRBJ1-1
abundance: many
CDR3nt: TGTGCCAGCAGCGTCTCCCTGGACGCGAACACTGAAGCTTTCTTT
CDR3aa: CASSVSLDANTEAFF

v_gene: TRBV6-6
d_gene: -
j_gene: TRBJ1-1
abundance: -
CDR3nt: TGTGCCAGCAGTTACTCAGTGGGTAGCGTCACTGAAGCTTTCTTT
CDR3aa: CASSYSVGSVTEAFF

v_gene: TRBV7-8
d_gene: -
j_gene: TRBJ2-1
abundance: -
CDR3nt: TGTGCCAGCAGCCAACCGGACGGGAGAATTTCCTACAATGAGCAGTTCTTC
CDR3aa: CASSQPDGRISYNEQFF

v_gene: TRBV9
d_gene: -
j_gene: TRBJ2-1
abundance: -
CDR3nt: TGTGCCAGCAGCGTAGATAAACATCCCTCCTACAATGAGCAGTTCTTC
CDR3aa: CASSVDKHPSYNEQFF

v_gene: TRBV11-1
d_gene: TRBD2
j_gene: TRBJ2-2
abundance: -
CDR3nt: TGTGCCAGCAGCCCGACTAGCGGCACCGGGGAGCTGTTTTTT
CDR3aa: CASSPTSGTGELFF

v_gene: TRBV4-2
d_gene: TRBD1
j_gene: TRBJ2-3
abundance: -
CDR3nt: TGTGCCAGCAGCCAGCTAACGGCACAGGGGGCTGGAGATACGCAGTATTTT
CDR3aa: CASSQLTAQGAGDTQYF

v_gene: TRBV6-5
d_gene: TRBD1
j_gene: TRBJ1-2
abundance: many
CDR3nt: TGTGCCAGCAGTTCTAACCTGGGACAGGGTTATGGCTACACCTTC
CDR3aa: CASSSNLGQGYGYTF

v_gene: TRBV6-4
d_gene: -
j_gene: TRBJ1-1
abundance: -
CDR3nt: TGTGCCAGCAGTGACATGGGGGCCGACTCAGAAGCTTTCTTT
CDR3aa: CASSDMGADSEAFF

v_gene: TRBV29-1
d_gene: TRBD2
j_gene: TRBJ2-5
abundance: -
CDR3nt: TGCAGCGTTGAACCGCTAGCGGGAGAGAGAGAGACCCAGTACTTC
CDR3aa: CSVEPLAGERETQYF

v_gene: TRBV9
d_gene: -
j_gene: TRBJ1-1
abundance: -
CDR3nt: TGTGCCAGCAGCGTAGGGGAAGGTTGGCAATTGAACACTGAAGCTTTCTTT
CDR3aa: CASSVGEGWQLNTEAFF

v_gene: TRBV9
d_gene: TRBD2
j_gene: TRBJ2-1
abundance: -
CDR3nt: TGTGCCAGCAGCGCACCCCGGGGGGAGCAATGGGATGAGCAGTTCTTC
CDR3aa: CASSAPRGEQWDEQFF

v_gene: TRBV28
d_gene: -
j_gene: TRBJ1-5
abundance: -
CDR3nt: TGTGCCAGCAGTTTACTCAGGTCTATCGGGTATAGCAATCAGCCCCAGCATTTT
CDR3aa: CASSLLRSIGYSNQPQHF

v_gene: TRBV5-6
d_gene: -
j_gene: TRBJ2-4
abundance: few
CDR3nt: TGTGCCAGCAGCTTGCGACAGCTAGCCAAAAACATTCAGTACTTC
CDR3aa: CASSLRQLAKNIQYF

v_gene: TRBV5-1
d_gene: -
j_gene: TRBJ2-3
abundance: -
CDR3nt: TGCGCCAGCAGCTTGGAACAGATCGCAGATACGCAGTATTTT
CDR3aa: CASSLEQIADTQYF

v_gene: TRBV30
d_gene: -
j_gene: TRBJ1-2
abundance: -
CDR3nt: TGTGCCTGGGGGGGGCAAAAGGGGGAACACTATGGCTACACCTTC
CDR3aa: CAWGGQKGEHYGYTF

v_gene: TRBV19
d_gene: -
j_gene: TRBJ2-1
abundance: -
CDR3nt: TGTGCCAGTAAGGGACCTAACAATGAGCAGTTCTTC
CDR3aa: CASKGPNNEQFF

v_gene: TRBV7-2
d_gene: TRBD1
j_gene: TRBJ2-2
abundance: -
CDR3nt: TGTGCCAGCAGCTTAGGGGCGACAGGGCCCGGGGAGCTGTTTTTT
CDR3aa: CASSLGATGPGELFF

v_gene: TRBV7-9
d_gene: -
j_gene: TRBJ1-1
abundance: few
CDR3nt: TGTGCCAGCAGCTCAGCGGCTCGGGGCACTGAAGCTTTCTTT
CDR3aa: CASSSAARGTEAFF

v_gene: TRBV5-1
d_gene: TRBD2
j_gene: TRBJ2-7
abundance: -
CDR3nt: TGCGCCAGCAGCTTGGGGGGAGGGCCCTCTGACGAGCAGTACTTC
CDR3aa: CASSLGGGPSDEQYF

v_gene: TRBV27
d_gene: -
j_gene: TRBJ2-1
abundance: -
CDR3nt: TGTGCCAGCAGTTTCCAAGTAGTTGGGTATGAGCAGTTCTTC
CDR3aa: CASSFQVVGYEQFF

v_gene: TRBV28
d_gene: TRBD1
j_gene: TRBJ1-4
abundance: -
CDR3nt: TGTGCCGCACAGGGGGGGACAGAGAAAAAACTGTTTTTT
CDR3aa: CAAQGGTEKKLFF

v_gene: TRBV4-1
d_gene: TRBD2
j_gene: TRBJ2-5
abundance: -
CDR3nt: TGCGCCAGCAGCCGACTAGCGGGGTCCCAAGAGACCCAGTACTTC
CDR3aa: CASSRLAGSQETQYF

v_gene: TRBV5-1
d_gene: TRBD1
j_gene: TRBJ1-4
abundance: -
CDR3nt: TGCGCCAGCAGCTCAAAGTTATCGGGACAGGGAGGCGAACTGTTTTTT
CDR3aa: CASSSKLSGQGGELFF

v_gene: TRBV5-6
d_gene: -
j_gene: TRBJ2-4
abundance: -
CDR3nt: TGTGCCAGCAGTTTCAGGGGATCCCTTGCCAAAAACATTCAGTACTTC
CDR3aa: CASSFRGSLAKNIQYF

v_gene: TRBV7-9
d_gene: -
j_gene: TRBJ2-1
abundance: -
CDR3nt: TGTGCCAGCAGCATCTTCTACAATGAGCAGTTCTTC
CDR3aa: CASSIFYNEQFF

v_gene: TRBV29-1
d_gene: -
j_gene: TRBJ1-2
abundance: -
CDR3nt: TGCAGCGTGGACAATGGGGACTATGGCTACACCTTC
CDR3aa: CSVDNGDYGYTF

v_gene: TRBV29-1
d_gene: -
j_gene: TRBJ2-5
abundance: -
CDR3nt: TGCAGCGTTGTACAGGGAGGTGTACAAGAGACCCAGTACTTC
CDR3aa: CSVVQGGVQETQYF

v_gene: TRBV6-4
d_gene: -
j_gene: TRBJ2-4
abundance: -
CDR3nt: TGTGCCAGCATTTGCCTAGCGCTTGTGACCCAAGAAGCCAAAAACATTCAGTACTTC
CDR3aa: CASICLALVTQEAKNIQYF

v_gene: TRBV6-1
d_gene: TRBD1
j_gene: TRBJ2-1
abundance: -
CDR3nt: TGTGCCAGCAGACAGGGGGCTTTGGATGAGCAGTTCTTC
CDR3aa: CASRQGALDEQFF

v_gene: TRBV30
d_gene: TRBD2
j_gene: TRBJ2-3
abundance: -
CDR3nt: TGTGCCTACGCCCTAGCGGGAGGATGGACAGATACGCAGTATTTT
CDR3aa: CAYALAGGWTDTQYF

v_gene: TRBV7-9
d_gene: -
j_gene: TRBJ2-1
abundance: -
CDR3nt: TGTGCCAGCAGCTTAGTATACAATGAGCAGTTCTTC
CDR3aa: CASSLVYNEQFF

v_gene: TRBV7-2
d_gene: TRBD1
j_gene: TRBJ1-6
abundance: -
CDR3nt: TGTGCCAGCAGCCTCGGGACAGGGTTCGGAAATTCACCCCTCCACTTT
CDR3aa: CASSLGTGFGNSPLHF